The 30 T cell receptor beta chains below come from one sample, sequenced in a study of cytomegalovirus exposure and HLA in healthy donors. The PCR ran on 60 Vbeta and 13 Jbeta primers. Some clones are missing from TCRdb's copy, which holds only in-frame ones; the method was immunoSEQ multiplex PCR. The sample records 150,000 to 200,000 clones, roughly 77% being singletons. Sample: PBMCs. These receptors were collected from a woman aged 40 to 49 in good health and CMV-seropositive.

This clone has only a few counts. The V call is TRBV7-2, the J call TRBJ1-5; D is ambiguous. The V end lost 7 bases, the J end lost 2 bases, and 15 bases lay between the germline ends. In germline, CDR1 is SGHTA, CDR2 FQGNSA. CDR3 length: 15 amino acids. As DNA, the CDR3 is TGTGCCAGCACCCAGGACTTTGGGGGCAATCAGCCCCAGCATTTT. The encoded protein is CASTQDFGGNQPQHF. Full variable domain (missing parts from reference TRBV7-2 and TRBJ1-5): GAGVSQSPSNKVTEKGKDVELRCDPISGHTALYWYRQSLGQGLEFLIYFQGNSAPDKSGLPSDRFSAERTGGSVSTLTIQRTQQEDSAVYLCASTQDFGGNQPQHFGDGTRLSIL.

This clone has only a few counts. This chain connects TRBV4-3 to TRBJ1-2; the D gene is possibly TRBD1 (5 bases). V was pared by 0 bases and J by 2 bases, with 13 bases between. This CDR3 is 16 amino acids long. Per germline, CDR1 LGHNA and CDR2 YSLEER. CDR3 region: CASSQDTVSGNYGYTF. The DNA for the CDR3 is TGCGCCAGCAGCCAAGATACAGTCTCAGGGAACTATGGCTACACCTTC.

CDR3 nucleotide sequence: TGTGCCAGCAGCTCTAATGTCCCTAGCGTGGAGACCCAGTACTTC. Translating it yields CASSSNVPSVETQYF. The chain links TRBV7-2 to TRBJ2-5; D perhaps matches TRBD2 (6 bases). Trimming left V 4 bases short and J 5 bases short, with 17 bases between. Germline-derived CDR1 and CDR2 are SGHTA and FQGNSA. This CDR3 is built from 15 residues.

J is TRBJ1-1 and V is TRBV30, with 8 bases identical to TRBD1. CDR3 size: 15 residues. V lost 3 bases, J lost 4 bases, and 10 bases stayed unmatched. Germline values: CDR1 GTSNPN, CDR2 SVGIG (reference sequence). As DNA, the CDR3 is TGTGCCTGGAGGGAGGGCAGGGGGCGGGTCACTGAAGCTTTCTTT. It encodes CAWREGRGRVTEAFF.

The J gene is TRBJ1-5, the V gene TRBV6-1; 8 nucleotides match TRBD1. V lost 3 bases to trimming and J lost 7 bases; unmatched junction nucleotides: 8. This CDR3 comprises 15 residues. Germline CDR1 is MNHNS and CDR2 is SASEGT. The CDR3 DNA sequence: TGTGCCAGCAGTGAGATGTACAGGGGGGGGCAGCCCCAGCATTTT. Protein: CASSEMYRGGQPQHF.

V gene TRBV6-6 combines with J gene TRBJ1-5, with D perhaps TRBD1 (5 bases). Trimming stripped 8 bases from V and 4 bases from J, with 12 bases between. Germline values: CDR1 MNHNY, CDR2 SVGAGI (reference sequence). This CDR3 has 13 residues. In DNA form, the CDR3 reads TGTGCCAGCCGACAGAGTTATAATCAGCCCCAGCATTTT. Translation gives CASRQSYNQPQHF.

The V call is TRBV6-5, the J call TRBJ1-3; 7 bases align to TRBD1. The junction had 1 base not matched to a gene; V was cut back by 5 bases and J by 0 bases. The CDR3 has 14 amino acids. Germline-derived CDR1 and CDR2 are MNHEY and SVGAGI. In nucleotides, the CDR3 is TGTGCCAGCAGTAGGACAGGCTCTGGAAACACCATATATTTT. Encoded protein: CASSRTGSGNTIYF.

In regard to this clone: A junction end diverges from the germline sequence, so it may reflect a read error. The chain uses TRBV30 and TRBJ2-6, with D perhaps TRBD2 (5 bases). The germline gives CDR1 GTSNPN, CDR2 SVGIG (reference sequence). This CDR3 contains 17 residues. The CDR3 loop is CAWNPGISSSRANVLTF. Here the CDR3 DNA reads TGTGCCTGGAACCCGGGAATATCCAGCTCTAGGGCCAACGTCCTGACTTTC.

This chain links TRBV30 with TRBJ1-5; D uncertain. The CDR3 is 13 amino acids. Trimming shortened V by 1 base and J by 0 bases, and 4 bases separated the two germline ends. The germline V gene has CDR1 GTSNPN and CDR2 SVGIG (reference sequence). CDR3 sequence reads: CAWSDGSNQPQHF. The CDR3, as DNA: TGTGCCTGGAGTGACGGTAGCAATCAGCCCCAGCATTTT.

This chain connects TRBV21-1 to TRBJ1-2. TRBV21-1 is classified as a pseudogene. The length of the CDR3 is 10 residues. CDR3 loop: CASSRDGYTF. Written as DNA, the CDR3 is TGTGCCAGCAGCCGAGATGGCTACACCTTC.

The chain carries TRBV30 and TRBJ2-5; D is possibly TRBD2 (6 bases). Germline V gene sequence: CDR1 GTSNPN, CDR2 SVGIG (reference sequence). The CDR3 totals 13 residues. Trimming stripped 3 bases from V and 5 bases from J, with 13 bases between. The CDR3, as DNA: TGTGCCTGGAGCGCGACTAGTCGGGAGACCCAGTACTTC. Residues: CAWSATSRETQYF.

The J gene is TRBJ2-5, the V gene TRBV10-3; D may be TRBD1 (7 bases). This CDR3 is 14 amino acids long. Deletions cut 8 bases from V and 0 bases from J, with 13 bases between. The germline gives CDR1 ENHRY, CDR2 SYGVKD. The CDR3 is CAIQAGQHQETQYF. CDR3 DNA: TGTGCCATCCAGGCGGGACAGCACCAAGAGACCCAGTACTTC.

The chain uses TRBV5-4 and TRBJ2-5; D is possibly TRBD2 (7 bases). Germline V gives CDR1 SGHNT, CDR2 YYREEE (reference sequence). Trimming took off 2 bases at V and 1 base at J, with 15 bases between the two ends. CDR3 size: 16 residues. The CDR3 DNA is TGTGCCAGCAGCTTTAATGGCGGGGGCCTCCAAGAGACCCAGTACTTC. Protein sequence: CASSFNGGGLQETQYF.

The chain links TRBV6-5 to TRBJ2-7, with D uncertain. The CDR3 has 13 amino acids. Germline V gene sequence: CDR1 MNHEY, CDR2 SVGAGI. V gave up 7 bases and J gave up 4 bases, with 14 bases separating them. In DNA, the CDR3 is TGTGCCAGCACAAAGAGCTGGGCTTACGAGCAGTACTTC. This translates into CASTKSWAYEQYF.

This clone was picked up a small number of times. The chain is built from TRBV7-8 and TRBJ2-3; D remains ambiguous. Trimming removed 2 bases from V and 5 bases from J, with 17 bases in between. The CDR3 is made up of 16 amino acids. Germline loops: CDR1 SGHVS, CDR2 FQNEAQ. The chain's CDR3 is CASSLLGYVAEDTQYF. In nucleotides, the CDR3 is TGTGCCAGCAGCTTATTGGGCTATGTGGCCGAAGATACGCAGTATTTT. Drawing the rest from reference TRBV7-8 and TRBJ2-3, the complete variable domain is GAGVSQSPRYKVAKRGQDVALRCDPISGHVSLFWYQQALGQGPEFLTYFQNEAQLDKSGLPSDRFFAERPEGSVSTLKIQRTQQEDSAVYLCASSLLGYVAEDTQYFGPGTRLTVL.

The rearrangement uses TRBV6-1 and TRBJ2-1, with 9 positions matching TRBD2. The V gene end was trimmed by 6 bases and the J gene end by 6 bases; junction bases not matched to a gene: 6. Germline V gives CDR1 MNHNS, CDR2 SASEGT. The CDR3 loop spans 14 amino acids. The CDR3 loop is CASRGGRVANEQFF. The CDR3 coding sequence is TGTGCCAGCAGGGGCGGGAGGGTAGCCAATGAGCAGTTCTTC.

This chain links TRBV7-8 with TRBJ1-2; D not certain. Germline V lookup: CDR1 SGHVS, CDR2 FQNEAQ. The V end was cut by 1 base, the J end by 4 bases, with 7 bases between. This CDR3 has 13 residues. The CDR3 sequence is CASSLERVYGYTF. In DNA form, the CDR3 reads TGTGCCAGCAGCTTAGAAAGAGTCTATGGCTACACCTTC.

The chain joins TRBV6-5 to TRBJ2-3; 8 nucleotides align to TRBD2. J gave up 4 bases and V 0 bases, and 3 bases lay outside the gene matches. CDR1 is MNHEY and CDR2 is SVGAGI in the germline V gene. CDR3 length: 15 residues. CDR3 DNA sequence: TGTGCCAGCAGTTACTCTAGCGGGGTCGCAGATACGCAGTATTTT. Protein: CASSYSSGVADTQYF.

V gene TRBV6-5 combines with J gene TRBJ1-1; 12 bases agree with TRBD1. The CDR3 has 13 amino acids. V shed 7 bases and J 10 bases; nucleotides not matched to a gene: 7. From germline, CDR1 is MNHEY and CDR2 SVGAGI. Here the CDR3 reads CASTTGTGGAAFF. DNA for the CDR3: TGTGCCAGCACCACCGGGACAGGGGGCGCAGCTTTCTTT.

The chain links TRBV2 to TRBJ1-2; D ambiguous. V lost 1 base and J lost 1, with 10 bases in between. The germline CDR1 and CDR2 sequences are SNHLY and FYNNEI. The CDR3 contains 15 residues. The CDR3 DNA reads TGTGCCAGCAGTGAAGACACCGTTTATAACTATGGCTACACCTTC. As protein: CASSEDTVYNYGYTF.

The chain joins TRBV7-8 to TRBJ2-2; TRBD1 matches at 7 bases. The CDR3 length is 16 residues. Germline CDR1 SGHVS, CDR2 FQNEAQ. V lost 2 bases, J lost 4 bases, and 7 bases stayed unmatched. CDR3 residues: CASSLRRQGGTGELFF. Here the CDR3 DNA reads TGTGCCAGCAGCTTACGGAGACAGGGTGGCACCGGGGAGCTGTTTTTT. Complete variable domain (other parts from reference TRBV7-8 and TRBJ2-2): GAGVSQSPRYKVAKRGQDVALRCDPISGHVSLFWYQQALGQGPEFLTYFQNEAQLDKSGLPSDRFFAERPEGSVSTLKIQRTQQEDSAVYLCASSLRRQGGTGELFFGEGSRLTVL.

CDR3 sequence reads: CASSGLRRDYYGYTF. The CDR3 coding sequence is TGTGCCAGCAGTGGTTTGAGGCGGGATTACTATGGCTACACCTTC. The chain couples TRBV6-5 to TRBJ1-2; D remains ambiguous. The CDR3 sequence is 15 residues long. The V gene lost 5 bases and the J gene lost 3 bases, with 16 bases spanning the gap. Germline V CDR1 and CDR2: MNHEY, SVGAGI.

The chain has TRBV28 and TRBJ2-7; D not resolved. This CDR3 is 12 amino acids long. The V end was cut by 5 bases, the J end by 7 bases, with 12 bases between. Per the germline V gene, CDR1 is MDHEN and CDR2 is SYDVKM. The CDR3 loop is CASSRSSREQYF. The DNA of the CDR3 is TGTGCCAGCAGTCGCTCCTCGAGGGAGCAGTACTTC. Filled out from reference TRBV28 and TRBJ2-7, the complete variable domain reads DVKVTQSSRYLVKRTGEKVFLECVQDMDHENMFWYRQDPGLGLRLIYFSYDVKMKEKGDIPEGYSVSREKKERFSLILESASTNQTSMYLCASSRSSREQYFGPGTRLTVT.

V usage is TRBV30 and J usage is TRBJ2-7, with D tentatively TRBD2 (7 bases). The V gene's germline CDR1 is GTSNPN and CDR2 SVGIG (reference sequence). The CDR3 loop spans 15 amino acids. Trimming left V 3 bases short and J 4 bases short, with 19 bases between. CDR3: CAWRGGVAGRYEQYF. CDR3 nucleotides: TGTGCCTGGAGAGGGGGGGTAGCGGGTCGGTACGAGCAGTACTTC.

The chain carries TRBV18 and TRBJ1-2; the match to TRBD1 covers 7 bases. Germline lookup yields CDR1 KGHSH and CDR2 LQKENI. The J segment lost 4 bases and the V segment lost 5 bases, leaving 7 bases of the junction unmatched. The CDR3 runs to 14 residues. The CDR3 sequence: CASSIGQASYGYTF. Written as DNA, the CDR3 is TGTGCCAGCTCAATAGGACAGGCCTCCTATGGCTACACCTTC.

This clone has a handful of counts. The J gene is TRBJ1-4, the V gene TRBV18; D is possibly TRBD1 (5 bases). The CDR3 has 16 residues. V shed 3 bases and J shed 0 bases, with 11 bases lying between them. Germline CDR1 and CDR2: KGHSH and LQKENI. CDR3 in amino acids: CASSPFDSATNEKLFF. The CDR3 nucleotides read TGTGCCAGCTCACCGTTTGACAGCGCAACTAATGAAAAACTGTTTTTT.

CDR3 in amino acids: CAISAQGAHSPLHF. The CDR3 bases are TGTGCCATCAGTGCCCAGGGGGCGCATTCACCCCTCCACTTT. The V gene is TRBV10-3, the J gene TRBJ1-6, with 8 nucleotides matching TRBD1. Germline values: CDR1 ENHRY, CDR2 SYGVKD. V gave up 4 bases and J gave up 8 bases; unmatched junction bases: 4. The length of the CDR3 is 14 residues.

The J gene is TRBJ2-7, the V gene TRBV4-1; tentatively, D is TRBD2 (6 bases). This CDR3 is 15 amino acids long. The V gene's germline CDR1 is MGHRA and CDR2 YSYEKL. V was trimmed by 2 bases and J by 4 bases, leaving 15 bases between them. CDR3 DNA sequence: TGCGCCAGCAGCCAATTGGGGGACTCATCTTACGAGCAGTACTTC. It yields the protein CASSQLGDSSYEQYF.

This chain joins TRBV13 and TRBJ2-2; D perhaps matches TRBD1 (6 bases). With 1 base removed from V and 1 base from J, the gap between germline ends came to 13 bases. This CDR3 contains 17 residues. Germline V gives CDR1 PRHDT, CDR2 FYEKMQ (reference sequence). The CDR3 region is CASSLVIRDMNTGELFF. The CDR3 nucleotides read TGTGCCAGCAGCTTAGTGATCCGGGACATGAACACCGGGGAGCTGTTTTTT.

The chain combines TRBV2 with TRBJ2-2; possibly TRBD2 for D (6 bases). The CDR3 is made up of 14 amino acids. Germline values: CDR1 SNHLY, CDR2 FYNNEI. The V gene lost 6 bases and the J gene lost 5 bases, with 13 bases spanning the gap. This CDR3 is CASRTGTPTGELFF. The CDR3 DNA sequence: TGTGCCAGCAGGACCGGGACTCCAACCGGGGAGCTGTTTTTT.